The source of this T cell receptor (beta chain) is a study of blood T cell repertoires in COVID-19. Background on the study: The origin of the acute and convalescent COVID-19 samples was the United States, Italy and Spain. T cells, B-cell-depleted T cells, or PBMCs supplied cDNA or gDNA.

This clone appeared a few times. Authors' data handling: For nucleated cells, counts were estimated from reference gene primer amplification. Profiling relied on immunoSEQ multiplex PCR, and the TCRdb table lists in-frame clones only, not all of them. D and trimming come from the DNA, and the V and J calls and clone size come from that table. The table includes roughly 54,000 clones, roughly 89% detected once. The Seattle site enrolled patients during active infection and followed them longitudinally. The clonotype originates from a woman aged 60-75 years with COVID-19, enrolled during active disease. Sequenced input: peripheral blood.

Here the CDR3 DNA reads TGTGCCAGCAGTTTAAGCGGGGCGGCATACAATGAGCAGTTCTTC. This sequence encodes CASSLSGAAYNEQFF. This chain joins TRBV28 and TRBJ2-1; 7 bases map to TRBD2. The CDR3 contains 15 residues. Germline V gene lookup returns CDR1 MDHEN and CDR2 SYDVKM. V shed 2 bases and J 4 bases; nucleotides not matched to a gene: 5. Using reference TRBV28 and TRBJ2-1 for the parts outside the CDR3, the full variable domain is DVKVTQSSRYLVKRTGEKVFLECVQDMDHENMFWYRQDPGLGLRLIYFSYDVKMKEKGDIPEGYSVSREKKERFSLILESASTNQTSMYLCASSLSGAAYNEQFFGPGTRLTVL.